This TCR beta chain was sequenced in a study of shared clonotypes between healthy human individuals. Sequencing used immunoSEQ multiplex PCR; TCRdb keeps in-frame clones, though not all of them. The repertoire holds 450,000 to 600,000 clones, around 80% seen once, with roughly 12% in the top ten. Germline assignment: CDR1 SGHDT and CDR2 YYEEEE. Between the trimmed V and J ends, which lost 0 bases and 8 bases, there was a span of 19 bases. The CDR3 is 16 amino acids. Input material: PBMCs. The chain combines TRBV5-6 with TRBJ2-3; D possibly corresponds to TRBD1 (5 bases). The sequence was collected from a woman between 40 and 50 years old in good health. Some clones in this sample may be carry-over from other donors' samples. CDR3 coding DNA: TGTGCCAGCAGCTTGGCTGAGGTTGGCAGGGTTCCTACGCAGTATTTT. This translates into CASSLAEVGRVPTQYF.